This is a list of T cell receptor beta chains from one sample in a study of response to subunit inactivated influenza vaccine. Each CDR3 protein is one row after TCRdb ran MiXCR on the RT-PCR reads. This sample has about 650,000 distinct CDR3 sequences, with approximately 14% found just once. The specimen comprised PBMCs from blood, sampled about 12 days after vaccination. These receptor sequences come from a man aged 45-65 years who received an inactivated influenza vaccine. The CDR3 runs from the conserved cysteine through the conserved F or W. Expanded clones get a size class; other rows say once, few or many, or leave the size out.

CDR3 length: 14; J gene: TRBJ1-5; clone size: -; V gene: TRBV19; CDR3 protein: CASSTQDRGTPQHF
CDR3 length: 13; J gene: TRBJ2-3; clone size: -; V gene: TRBV29-1; CDR3 protein: CSVGGRVGDTQYF
CDR3 length: 18; J gene: TRBJ2-1; clone size: many; V gene: TRBV20-1; CDR3 protein: CSASGTSSTWSSYNEQFF
CDR3 length: 16; J gene: TRBJ2-7; clone size: many; V gene: TRBV20-1; CDR3 protein: CSARDLRARSSYEQYF
CDR3 length: 14; J gene: TRBJ2-1; clone size: few; V gene: TRBV6-2/TRBV6-3; CDR3 protein: CASSYSDRSSWQFF
CDR3 length: 13; J gene: TRBJ2-3; clone size: -; V gene: TRBV14; CDR3 protein: CASSQPSWDTQYF
CDR3 length: 16; J gene: TRBJ2-7; clone size: -; V gene: TRBV4-1; CDR3 protein: CASSPQLAGAQYEQYF
CDR3 length: 15; J gene: TRBJ2-7; clone size: many; V gene: TRBV28; CDR3 protein: CASSPEAGLSYEQYF
CDR3 length: 15; J gene: TRBJ2-5; clone size: -; V gene: TRBV27; CDR3 protein: CASSPTRGGEETQYF
CDR3 length: 13; J gene: TRBJ1-2; clone size: -; V gene: TRBV20-1; CDR3 protein: CSARDGEVYGYTF
CDR3 length: 19; J gene: TRBJ2-2; clone size: -; V gene: TRBV27; CDR3 protein: CASSLHSPGTGVMAGELFF
CDR3 length: 15; J gene: TRBJ1-3; clone size: -; V gene: TRBV3-1; CDR3 protein: CASSQPTVTGNTIYF
CDR3 length: 13; J gene: TRBJ1-4; clone size: few; V gene: TRBV10-3; CDR3 protein: CAISEATNEKLFF
CDR3 length: 14; J gene: TRBJ1-2; clone size: few; V gene: TRBV12-3/TRBV12-4; CDR3 protein: CASSLAGRESGYTF
CDR3 length: 15; J gene: TRBJ1-2; clone size: -; V gene: TRBV6-5; CDR3 protein: CASSYSTGGIYGYTF
CDR3 length: 15; J gene: TRBJ2-7; clone size: -; V gene: TRBV12-3/TRBV12-4; CDR3 protein: CASSLSAGGRYQQYF
CDR3 length: 19; J gene: TRBJ2-7; clone size: -; V gene: TRBV2; CDR3 protein: CASSRPGQGAGSLLYEQYF
CDR3 length: 13; J gene: TRBJ1-5; clone size: -; V gene: TRBV6-2/TRBV6-3; CDR3 protein: CASRDRSDQPQHF
CDR3 length: 15; J gene: TRBJ2-3; clone size: -; V gene: TRBV6-2/TRBV6-3; CDR3 protein: CASSYAAGGPDTQYF
CDR3 length: 15; J gene: TRBJ2-1; clone size: many; V gene: TRBV12-3/TRBV12-4; CDR3 protein: CASSLGLAGGYEQFF
CDR3 length: 14; J gene: TRBJ2-1; clone size: few; V gene: TRBV6-1; CDR3 protein: CASSEGLFYNEQFF
CDR3 length: 17; J gene: TRBJ1-5; clone size: few; V gene: TRBV15; CDR3 protein: CATSRDYPGLINQPQHF
CDR3 length: 13; J gene: TRBJ2-2; clone size: many; V gene: TRBV5-6; CDR3 protein: CASSLVGSGELFF
CDR3 length: 16; J gene: TRBJ2-7; clone size: few; V gene: TRBV4-3; CDR3 protein: CASSRSSADPTYEQYF
CDR3 length: 16; J gene: TRBJ2-3; clone size: many; V gene: TRBV7-9; CDR3 protein: CASSSGRGLHTDTQYF
CDR3 length: 16; J gene: TRBJ2-3; clone size: few; V gene: TRBV11-2; CDR3 protein: CASSTLAGGFTDTQYF
CDR3 length: 14; J gene: TRBJ1-5; clone size: -; V gene: TRBV5-1; CDR3 protein: CASFQEGSNQPQHF
CDR3 length: 13; J gene: TRBJ1-5; clone size: few; V gene: TRBV12-3/TRBV12-4; CDR3 protein: CASSAGGDQPQHF
CDR3 length: 14; J gene: TRBJ2-7; clone size: few; V gene: TRBV5-1; CDR3 protein: CASSLGDGIYEQYF
CDR3 length: 15; J gene: -; clone size: once; V gene: TRBV7-2; CDR3 protein: CASSLVPLEPDTQHF
CDR3 length: 15; J gene: TRBJ2-7; clone size: -; V gene: TRBV11-2; CDR3 protein: CASTPYGTRAVEQYF
CDR3 length: 14; J gene: TRBJ2-1; clone size: few; V gene: TRBV10-3; CDR3 protein: CATNSRDSYNEQFF
CDR3 length: 15; J gene: TRBJ2-5; clone size: few; V gene: TRBV21-1; CDR3 protein: CASSPGQLRSETQYF
CDR3 length: 15; J gene: TRBJ2-5; clone size: few; V gene: TRBV7-8; CDR3 protein: CASSLFGNQEETQYF
CDR3 length: 16; J gene: TRBJ2-1; clone size: -; V gene: TRBV9; CDR3 protein: CASSPVRGRTNNEQFF